The T cell receptor beta chain described here comes from a study of T cells in localized non-small cell lung cancer. Study findings and constraints: Higher T cell density in the blood was associated with longer overall survival, whereas higher adjacent-lung clonality associated with shorter survival. Adjacent lung exhibited a median of approximately 59 among the 100 most abundant tumor clones. Uninvolved adjacent lung showed the highest T cell clonality, exceeding tumor. Only one tumor region went through sequencing, so heterogeneity may still be there.

Remarks on this clone: Its antigen is still unknown.

Germline CDR1 SGHNT, CDR2 YYREEE (reference sequence). Trimming removed 5 bases from V and 2 bases from J, with 16 bases in between. This CDR3 region has 15 residues. TCRdb's table, derived via immunoSEQ multiplex PCR, lists solely in-frame clones and lacks some. The sample lists 13,000 or so clones, 89% occurring once. This material consisted of peripheral blood mononuclear cells, taken before any cancer treatment. The sequence was collected from a man aged 40 to 70 with stage III lung adenocarcinoma. J is TRBJ1-1 and V is TRBV5-4; maybe TRBD1 (6 bases). DNA for the CDR3: TGTGCCAGCAGTTCAAGGTTACAGGGTAACACTGAAGCTTTCTTT. It translates to CASSSRLQGNTEAFF.